Following are 18 T cell receptor beta chains from one sample sequenced in a study of T cell responses to AZD1222 COVID-19 vaccine. Generated by immunoSEQ multiplex PCR, the TCRdb table keeps only in-frame clones and is missing some. The sample lists some 180,000 clones, 80% to 90% occurring once. The sequenced sample was peripheral blood, obtained on day 0 of AZD1222 vaccination. All receptors come from an adult in good health.

Comment on this clone: In the same sample, other DNA sequences code for this CDR3. The chain links TRBV28 to TRBJ1-1; 7 bases align to TRBD1. This CDR3 is built from 14 residues. The germline gives CDR1 MDHEN, CDR2 SYDVKM. V was clipped by 3 bases and J by 5 bases; unmatched bases: 6. CDR3 residues: CASSFPRRGTEAFF. The CDR3 nucleotides read TGTGCCAGCAGTTTCCCCCGCAGGGGGACTGAAGCTTTCTTT.

The chain is built from TRBV6-5 and TRBJ2-3; D is perhaps TRBD1 or TRBD2 (6 bases each). V lost 4 bases and J lost 5, with 10 bases in between. CDR1 is MNHEY and CDR2 is SVGAGI in the germline V gene. The CDR3 has 13 residues. CDR3 coding DNA: TGTGCCAGCAGTTCCGGGGGCCGAGATACGCAGTATTTT. Its protein is CASSSGGRDTQYF.

This chain links TRBV19 with TRBJ1-1, with D possibly TRBD1 on 5 matching bases. CDR1 and CDR2 from the germline V gene are LNHDA and SQIVND (reference sequence). The CDR3 is made up of 15 amino acids. V gave up 7 bases and J gave up 3 bases, with 18 bases separating them. The chain's CDR3 is CASNYIWGGHTEAFF. CDR3 in DNA: TGTGCCAGTAATTACATTTGGGGGGGTCACACTGAAGCTTTCTTT. The full variable domain, rest sourced from reference TRBV19 and TRBJ1-1, is DGGITQSPKYLFRKEGQNVTLSCEQNLNHDAMYWYRQDPGQGLRLIYYSQIVNDFQKGDIAEGYSVSREKKESFPLTVTSAQKNPTAFYLCASNYIWGGHTEAFFGQGTRLTVV.

V gene TRBV7-2 combines with J gene TRBJ1-3, with TRBD1 as a possible D gene (5 bases). Germline V gene lookup returns CDR1 SGHTA and CDR2 FQGNSA. Trimming stripped 4 bases from V and 0 bases from J, with 19 bases between. CDR3 length: 18 amino acids. The DNA of the CDR3 is TGTGCCAGCAGCTGGGGAATGGGACCGGTGGGCTCTGGAAACACCATATATTTT. Residues: CASSWGMGPVGSGNTIYF.

V is TRBV15 and J is TRBJ2-5; D remains unclear. V was pared by 6 bases and J by 2 bases, with 10 bases between. The CDR3 runs to 13 residues. Germline assignment: CDR1 LNHNV and CDR2 YYDKDF (reference sequence). CDR3 DNA sequence: TGTGCCACCAGTGGAGCAGCTCAAGAGACCCAGTACTTC. Protein: CATSGAAQETQYF.

The CDR3 loop is CASSQETGRWGPSGANVLTF. CDR3 bases: TGCGCCAGCAGCCAAGAGACGGGACGGTGGGGGCCCTCTGGGGCCAACGTCCTGACTTTC. This sequence joins TRBV4-3 and TRBJ2-6; TRBD1 is a possible D gene (6 bases). V lost 0 bases and J lost 0, with 18 bases in between. CDR1 is LGHNA and CDR2 is YSLEER in the germline V gene. The CDR3 has 20 residues.

The genes are TRBV30 and TRBJ1-4, with 10 bases lining up with TRBD1. There are 18 residues in the CDR3. The V and J ends lost 0 bases and 6 bases, in that order; junction bases with no gene match: 13. Germline V lookup: CDR1 GTSNPN, CDR2 SVGIG (reference sequence). The CDR3 nucleotides read TGTGCCTGGAGTGTCCGGAGGGCGACGGGACAGGGGTATGAAAAACTGTTTTTT. Protein: CAWSVRRATGQGYEKLFF.

J is TRBJ1-5 and V is TRBV7-6, with D perhaps TRBD1 (5 bases). CDR1 is SGHVS and CDR2 is FNYEAQ in the germline V gene. This CDR3 contains 16 residues. The ends were cut back, 4 bases at V and 0 bases at J, with 13 bases in the middle. The DNA of the CDR3 is TGTGCCAGCAGCTCAGAGGGACGGTTTAGCAATCAGCCCCAGCATTTT. It is translated as CASSSEGRFSNQPQHF.

The V and J genes are TRBV19 and TRBJ2-7; no clear D. The V end lost 7 bases, the J end lost 0 bases, and 10 bases lay between the germline ends. CDR1 is LNHDA and CDR2 is SQIVND in the germline V gene (reference sequence). The CDR3 spans 13 residues. The CDR3 region has the DNA TGTGCCAGTAAGGCCCGGAGCTCCTACGAGCAGTACTTC. Translating gives CASKARSSYEQYF.

The chain uses TRBV6-6 and TRBJ1-1; 11 bases match TRBD1. The CDR3 loop spans 16 amino acids. Germline trimming cut 7 bases from V and 4 bases from J; bases unmatched to any gene: 11. Germline lookup yields CDR1 MNHNY and CDR2 SVGAGI (reference sequence). The CDR3 region is CASIGGTGGSGTEAFF. The DNA for the CDR3 is TGTGCCAGCATCGGAGGGACAGGGGGAAGCGGCACTGAAGCTTTCTTT.

The chain carries TRBV7-7 and TRBJ2-2; 7 bases are shared with TRBD1. The CDR3 is 16 residues long. Germline V gene sequence: CDR1 SSHAT, CDR2 FNYEAQ (reference sequence). This CDR3 reads CAIGLLGDRNTGELFF. In DNA form, the CDR3 reads TGTGCTATCGGCCTTTTGGGGGACAGGAACACCGGGGAGCTGTTTTTT.

The chain couples TRBV6-1 to TRBJ1-2, with D possibly matching TRBD1 (5 bases). The CDR3 sequence is 15 residues long. Germline V CDR1 and CDR2: MNHNS, SASEGT. V lost 2 bases and J 2 bases, leaving 12 bases between the germline ends. In nucleotides, the CDR3 is TGTGCCAGCAGTGAAAGGATGGGGGGGAACTATGGCTACACCTTC. Amino acids: CASSERMGGNYGYTF.

The rearrangement joins TRBV27 to TRBJ2-5, with 9 bases identical to TRBD2. V lost 7 bases, J lost 9 bases, and 15 bases stayed unmatched. Germline CDR1 is MNHEY and CDR2 is SMNVEV (reference sequence). The CDR3 is 15 residues long. This CDR3 reads CASIPLAGPPGAQYF. CDR3 DNA: TGTGCCAGCATTCCCCTAGCGGGACCCCCCGGGGCCCAGTACTTC.

This chain links TRBV7-2 with TRBJ1-2, with TRBD1 matching 7 bases. Germline CDR1 SGHTA, CDR2 FQGNSA. J was trimmed by 7 bases and V by 6 bases; bases with no gene match: 14. CDR3 size: 15 residues. The CDR3 sequence: CASRRPGQSKVGYTF. CDR3 bases: TGTGCCAGCAGACGTCCGGGACAGTCGAAGGTTGGCTACACCTTC.

With respect to this clone: This same CDR3 is encoded by further DNA sequences in the sample. The chain employs TRBV11-3 and TRBJ2-3; a possible D gene is TRBD1 (6 bases). The CDR3 covers 13 residues. Trimming removed 5 bases at V and 1 base at J, with 7 bases between. The germline V gene encodes CDR1 SGHNT and CDR2 YENEEA. The CDR3 DNA reads as TGTGCCAGCAGCCAGGGGCGCACAGATACGCAGTATTTT. It specifies CASSQGRTDTQYF.

V usage is TRBV30 and J usage is TRBJ1-3; TRBD1 is a possible D gene (5 bases). The germline gives CDR1 GTSNPN, CDR2 SVGIG (reference sequence). Trimming took off 1 base at V and 0 bases at J, with 10 bases between the two ends. This CDR3 contains 15 residues. For the CDR3, the DNA is TGTGCCTGGAGTGGACAGATTCGCTCTGGAAACACCATATATTTT. Protein: CAWSGQIRSGNTIYF.

The chain has TRBV9 and TRBJ1-6; D gene unclear. This CDR3 comprises 13 residues. CDR1 SGDLS and CDR2 YYNGEE come from the germline V gene. The V end was cut by 4 bases, the J end by 8 bases, with 10 bases between. CDR3 in amino acids: CASSLDGDSPLHF. The DNA of the CDR3 is TGTGCCAGCAGCCTAGATGGGGATTCACCCCTCCACTTT.

The chain joins TRBV6-2 or TRBV6-3 to TRBJ1-5; 12 nucleotides match TRBD1. The V gene end was trimmed by 4 bases and the J gene end by 5 bases; junction bases not matched to a gene: 3. The CDR3 has 15 amino acids. Germline-derived CDR1 and CDR2 are MNHEY and SVGEGT. The CDR3 spells CASSSGQGAYQPQHF. The CDR3 nucleotides are TGTGCCAGCAGTTCGGGACAGGGGGCGTATCAGCCCCAGCATTTT.